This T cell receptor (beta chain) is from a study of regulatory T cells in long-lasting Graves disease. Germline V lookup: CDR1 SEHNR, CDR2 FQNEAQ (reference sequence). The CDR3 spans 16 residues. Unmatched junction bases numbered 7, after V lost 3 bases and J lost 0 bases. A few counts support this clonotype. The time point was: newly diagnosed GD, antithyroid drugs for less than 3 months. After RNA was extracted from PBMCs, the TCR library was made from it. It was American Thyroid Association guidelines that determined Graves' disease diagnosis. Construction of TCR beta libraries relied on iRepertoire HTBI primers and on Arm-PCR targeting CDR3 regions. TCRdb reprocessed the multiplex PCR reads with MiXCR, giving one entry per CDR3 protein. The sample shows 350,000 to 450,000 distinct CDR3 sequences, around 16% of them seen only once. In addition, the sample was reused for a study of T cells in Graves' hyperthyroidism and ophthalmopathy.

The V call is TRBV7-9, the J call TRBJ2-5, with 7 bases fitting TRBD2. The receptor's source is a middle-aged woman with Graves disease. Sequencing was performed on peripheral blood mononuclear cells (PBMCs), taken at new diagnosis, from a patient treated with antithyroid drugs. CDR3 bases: TGTGCCAGCAGCTTCTCCGGGGAGGGAGACCAAGAGACCCAGTACTTC. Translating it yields CASSFSGEGDQETQYF.